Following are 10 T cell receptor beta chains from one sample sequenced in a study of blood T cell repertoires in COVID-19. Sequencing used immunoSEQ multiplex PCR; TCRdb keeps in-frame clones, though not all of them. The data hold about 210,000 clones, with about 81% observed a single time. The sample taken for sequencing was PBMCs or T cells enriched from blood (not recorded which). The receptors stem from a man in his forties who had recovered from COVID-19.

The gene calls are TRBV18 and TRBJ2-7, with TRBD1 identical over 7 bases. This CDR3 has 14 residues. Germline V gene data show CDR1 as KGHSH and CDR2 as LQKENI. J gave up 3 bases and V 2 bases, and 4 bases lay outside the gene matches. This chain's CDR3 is CASSPANRGYEQYF. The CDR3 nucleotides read TGTGCCAGCTCACCAGCGAACAGGGGCTACGAGCAGTACTTC. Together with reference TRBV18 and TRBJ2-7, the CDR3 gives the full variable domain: NAGVMQNPRHLVRRRGQEARLRCSPMKGHSHVYWYRQLPEEGLKFMVYLQKENIIDESGMPKERFSAEFPKEGPSILRIQQVVRGDSAAYFCASSPANRGYEQYFGPGTRLTVT.

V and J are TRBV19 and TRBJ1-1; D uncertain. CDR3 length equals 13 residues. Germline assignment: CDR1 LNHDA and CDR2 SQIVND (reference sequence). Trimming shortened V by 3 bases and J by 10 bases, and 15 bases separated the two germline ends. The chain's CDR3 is CASSMGASLGAFF. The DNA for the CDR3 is TGTGCCAGTAGTATGGGAGCTTCCCTTGGAGCTTTCTTT.

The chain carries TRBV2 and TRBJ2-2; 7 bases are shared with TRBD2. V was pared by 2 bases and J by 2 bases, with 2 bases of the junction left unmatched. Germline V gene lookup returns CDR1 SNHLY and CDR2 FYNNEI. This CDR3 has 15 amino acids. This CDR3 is CASSEWGLNTGELFF. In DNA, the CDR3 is TGTGCCAGCAGTGAATGGGGACTAAACACCGGGGAGCTGTTTTTT.

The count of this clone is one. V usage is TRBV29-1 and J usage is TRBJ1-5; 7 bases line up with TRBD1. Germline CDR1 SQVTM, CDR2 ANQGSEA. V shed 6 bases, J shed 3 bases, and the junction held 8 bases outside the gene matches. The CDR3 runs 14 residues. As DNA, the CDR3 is TGCAGCGTAACCGGGACAGATAACAATCAGCCCCAGCATTTT. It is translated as CSVTGTDNNQPQHF.

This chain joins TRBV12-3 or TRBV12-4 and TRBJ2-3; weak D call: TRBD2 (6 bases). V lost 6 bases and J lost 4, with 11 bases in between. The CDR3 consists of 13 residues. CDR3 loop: CASSPGGPDTQYF. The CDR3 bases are TGTGCCAGCAGCCCCGGAGGGCCAGATACGCAGTATTTT.

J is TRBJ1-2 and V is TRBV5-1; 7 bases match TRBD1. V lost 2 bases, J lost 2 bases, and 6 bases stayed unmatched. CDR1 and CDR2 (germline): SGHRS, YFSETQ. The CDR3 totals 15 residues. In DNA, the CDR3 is TGCGCCAGCAGCTTAACAGGGGAGGAAAACTATGGCTACACCTTC. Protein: CASSLTGEENYGYTF.

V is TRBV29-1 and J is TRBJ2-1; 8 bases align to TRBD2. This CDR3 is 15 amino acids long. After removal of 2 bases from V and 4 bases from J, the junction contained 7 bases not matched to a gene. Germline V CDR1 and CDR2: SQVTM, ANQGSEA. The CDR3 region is CSVEYQRGPYNEQFF. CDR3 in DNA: TGCAGCGTTGAATACCAGCGGGGGCCGTACAATGAGCAGTTCTTC.

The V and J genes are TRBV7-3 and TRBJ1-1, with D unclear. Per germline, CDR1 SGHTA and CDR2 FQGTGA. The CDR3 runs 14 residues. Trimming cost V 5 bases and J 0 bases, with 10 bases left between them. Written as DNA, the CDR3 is TGTGCCAGCAGCCCCACAGAGATGAACACTGAAGCTTTCTTT. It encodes CASSPTEMNTEAFF. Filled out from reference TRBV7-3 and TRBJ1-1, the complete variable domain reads GAGVSQTPSNKVTEKGKYVELRCDPISGHTALYWYRQSLGQGPEFLIYFQGTGAADDSGLPNDRFFAVRPEGSVSTLKIQRTERGDSAVYLCASSPTEMNTEAFFGQGTRLTVV.

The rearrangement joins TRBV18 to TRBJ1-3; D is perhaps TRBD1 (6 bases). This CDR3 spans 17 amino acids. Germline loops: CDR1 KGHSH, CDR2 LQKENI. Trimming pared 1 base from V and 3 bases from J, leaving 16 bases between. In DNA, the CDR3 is TGTGCCAGCTCACCACGGACAGCCGGAGGAGGTGGAAACACCATATATTTT. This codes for CASSPRTAGGGGNTIYF.

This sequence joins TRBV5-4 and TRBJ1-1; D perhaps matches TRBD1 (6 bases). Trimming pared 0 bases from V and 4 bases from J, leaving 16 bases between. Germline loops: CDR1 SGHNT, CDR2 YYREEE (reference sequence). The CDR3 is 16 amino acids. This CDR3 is CASSLAKAGAGTEAFF. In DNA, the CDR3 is TGTGCCAGCAGCTTGGCCAAGGCGGGGGCAGGCACTGAAGCTTTCTTT.